The T cell receptor (beta chain) under discussion was sequenced for a study of identical twins. This clonotype has a handful of counts. TCRdb processed the 5' RACE reads anew with MiXCR; each CDR3 protein has one entry. This sample yields around 490,000 distinct CDR3 sequences, of which approximately 20% are seen a single time; about 0.48% belongs to the top ten. The CDR3 sequence is 14 residues long. V lost 0 bases, J lost 5 bases, and 10 bases lay in between. Germline loops: CDR1 SNHLY, CDR2 FYNNEI. The same data also contributed to another study, on yellow fever vaccine responses in identical twins.

The sample comprised CD4+ T cells sorted from blood. The chain uses TRBV2 and TRBJ1-2; D gene uncertain. The TCR comes from a woman between 18 and 29 years old in good health. The CDR3 loop reads CASSEARVGYGYTF. The CDR3 DNA reads as TGTGCCAGCAGTGAAGCGCGTGTTGGTTATGGCTACACCTTC.